This T cell receptor beta chain was profiled in a study of blood T cell repertoires in COVID-19. Study as a whole: In each case, the material was cDNA or gDNA derived from T cells, B-cell-depleted T cells, or PBMCs.

The table lists this clone with a few counts. The CDR3 totals 19 residues. Germline lookup yields CDR1 MGHRA and CDR2 YSYEKL. Trimming cost V 4 bases and J 10 bases; bases outside gene matches: 21. Original methodology: Amplifying reference gene primers gave estimates of nucleated cell counts. The assay was immunoSEQ multiplex PCR, and TCRdb's table has in-frame clones only and misses some. V and J calls and clone size come straight from that table; D and trimming were deduced from the DNA. This sample has approximately 150,000 clones, with 65% to 90% found just once. The sequencing input was peripheral blood. V usage is TRBV4-1 and J usage is TRBJ2-1, with 11 bases fitting TRBD1. The source of this sequence is a man aged 70-80 years with acute or convalescent COVID-19. The CDR3 DNA is TGCGCCAGCAGCCCCGTCGCGAGATTCGGGACAGGGGGTACGGGGGAGCAGTTCTTC. Protein: CASSPVARFGTGGTGEQFF.